What follows are 29 T cell receptor beta chains derived from one specimen sequenced in a study of T cells expressing NK-cell markers. TCRdb re-called the 5' RACE reads and gives one entry per CDR3 protein, without DNA. The sample holds 500,000 to 700,000 distinct CDR3 sequences. The sample consisted of blood T cells: a sorted CD56 or NKG2C T cell subset, CD4+ or CD8+ T cells, or bulk PBMC T cells (not recorded which). The receptors here all came from a man younger than 35 in good health.

The chain recombines TRBV20-1 with TRBJ2-7; TCRdb's assignment of TRBD2 cannot be checked, as there is no DNA. Germline V gene lookup returns CDR1 DFQATT and CDR2 SNEGSKA (reference sequence). The CDR3 is 15 residues long. The CDR3 reads CSAHQLAGGPHEQYF.

This chain joins TRBV29-1 and TRBJ1-2; the TCRdb call, TRBD1, lacks DNA for checking. Germline values: CDR1 SQVTM, CDR2 ANQGSEA. This CDR3 has 11 amino acids. The CDR3 sequence: CSVPSWPAYTF.

CDR3 sequence: CASSPGSGSGYEQYF. This rearrangement joins TRBV11-3 to TRBJ2-7; the D call of TRBD2 rests on TCRdb alone, since no DNA is present to check it. Germline CDR1 SGHNT, CDR2 YENEEA. The CDR3 totals 15 residues.

V gene TRBV6-2 or TRBV6-3 combines with J gene TRBJ2-7. This CDR3 has 13 residues. Germline V gene sequence: CDR1 MNHEY, CDR2 SVGEGT. The CDR3 loop reads CASSYLRLDEQYF.

J is TRBJ2-1 and V is TRBV27. Germline V gives CDR1 MNHEY, CDR2 SMNVEV (reference sequence). The CDR3 covers 12 residues. The CDR3 sequence is CASSSPYNEQFF.

V usage is TRBV20-1 and J usage is TRBJ2-5; TCRdb proposes TRBD1, but this gene call is untestable without DNA. CDR1 and CDR2 from the germline V gene are DFQATT and SNEGSKA (reference sequence). The CDR3 is made up of 15 amino acids. CDR3 residues: CSAPNTDRAGETQYF.

The J gene is TRBJ2-1, the V gene TRBV13. The CDR3 runs to 12 residues. The germline gives CDR1 PRHDT, CDR2 FYEKMQ (reference sequence). The CDR3 loop reads CASSVTRRAQFF.

V and J are TRBV12-3 or TRBV12-4 and TRBJ2-2. This CDR3 contains 15 residues. Here the CDR3 reads CASRLATDRPLELFF.

This chain connects TRBV29-1 to TRBJ2-5; TCRdb lists TRBD2, though no DNA is available to test this call. Germline V gene data show CDR1 as SQVTM and CDR2 as ANQGSEA. The CDR3 sequence is 12 residues long. The CDR3 sequence is CSVLGRGETQYF.

Here the CDR3 reads CASSFRGGEQYF. The rearrangement links TRBV12-3 or TRBV12-4 to TRBJ2-7; TCRdb reports TRBD1, a call that lacks DNA to check it against. The CDR3 consists of 12 residues.

This sequence joins TRBV20-1 and TRBJ2-5; lacking DNA, the TRBD2 call made by TCRdb goes unchecked. Germline values: CDR1 DFQATT, CDR2 SNEGSKA (reference sequence). This CDR3 region has 16 residues. CDR3 sequence reads: CSATGIAGGVPETQYF.

V gene TRBV4-2 combines with J gene TRBJ1-1. The CDR3 loop spans 16 amino acids. Germline V gives CDR1 LGHNA, CDR2 YNFKEQ. The CDR3 region is CASSQDWQGLNTEAFF.

The chain joins TRBV5-1 to TRBJ2-3; TCRdb picks TRBD1, but there is no DNA to check that call. The germline CDR1 and CDR2 sequences are SGHRS and YFSETQ. CDR3 size: 14 residues. This chain's CDR3 is CASSLAGQAEVQYF.

The chain combines TRBV12-3 or TRBV12-4 with TRBJ2-2. This CDR3 is 13 amino acids long. This CDR3 is CASSLANTGELFF.

This CDR3 reads CASSLSAGPGNTIYF. The V and J genes are TRBV7-7 and TRBJ1-3. This CDR3 has 15 residues. Germline CDR1 and CDR2: SSHAT and FNYEAQ (reference sequence).

The chain employs TRBV19 and TRBJ2-1; TCRdb picks TRBD2, but there is no DNA to check that call. This CDR3 is 15 amino acids long. Germline V gives CDR1 LNHDA, CDR2 SQIVND (reference sequence). CDR3 region: CASSRGPGLAKDQFF.

The chain carries TRBV3-1 and TRBJ2-1; TCRdb's D gene call, TRBD2, goes unchecked for lack of DNA. There are 15 residues in the CDR3. Germline CDR1 is LGHDT and CDR2 is YNNKEL (reference sequence). This chain's CDR3 is CASRGGLAGLYEQFF.

The J gene is TRBJ2-1, the V gene TRBV6-5; no DNA is available, so the TRBD2 call from TCRdb remains unchecked. CDR1 and CDR2 from the germline V gene are MNHEY and SVGAGI. The CDR3 is 17 residues long. The CDR3 here is CASSYSGTASSYNEQFF.

The gene calls are TRBV20-1 and TRBJ2-5; TCRdb's D call, TRBD1, is unchecked because there is no DNA. CDR3 size: 15 residues. CDR1 DFQATT and CDR2 SNEGSKA come from the germline V gene (reference sequence). This CDR3 is CSARVPQGGEETQYF.

V gene TRBV6-2 or TRBV6-3 combines with J gene TRBJ1-5. This CDR3 is 19 amino acids long. Germline assignment: CDR1 MNHEY and CDR2 SVGEGT. CDR3 protein: CASSYASREGMYSNQPQHF.

The V gene is TRBV5-1, the J gene TRBJ1-6; the TRBD1 assignment by TCRdb is unverifiable without DNA. CDR1 SGHRS and CDR2 YFSETQ come from the germline V gene. There are 14 residues in the CDR3. This CDR3 is CASSLGVEMTPLHF.

The rearrangement joins TRBV19 to TRBJ2-7; the D call of TRBD1 rests on TCRdb alone, since no DNA is present to check it. There are 16 residues in the CDR3. The germline gives CDR1 LNHDA, CDR2 SQIVND (reference sequence). CDR3: CASPLARQGPSYEQYF.

The J gene is TRBJ2-1, the V gene TRBV28; TCRdb indicates TRBD1, and absent DNA this call remains unverified. The CDR3 runs 14 residues. Germline V gives CDR1 MDHEN, CDR2 SYDVKM. The CDR3 is CASRPDRIYNEQFF.

The chain employs TRBV6-1 and TRBJ2-1. The CDR3 runs to 11 residues. The germline V gene encodes CDR1 MNHNS and CDR2 SASEGT. The chain's CDR3 is CASRDRSEQFF.

The chain employs TRBV12-3 or TRBV12-4 and TRBJ2-2. This CDR3 has 15 amino acids. The CDR3 loop is CASSLVAQTTGELFF.

The V and J genes are TRBV30 and TRBJ1-4; TCRdb returns TRBD1, unconfirmable since there is no DNA. CDR1 is GTSNPN and CDR2 is SVGIG in the germline V gene (reference sequence). The CDR3 has 12 amino acids. CDR3 sequence reads: CAWSVAGEKLFF.

The rearrangement uses TRBV10-3 and TRBJ2-6; the D call of TRBD1 rests on TCRdb alone, since no DNA is present to check it. The length of the CDR3 is 15 residues. The germline V gene encodes CDR1 ENHRY and CDR2 SYGVKD. CDR3 in amino acids: CAIRSGDGGANVLTF.

J is TRBJ2-3 and V is TRBV28; the TRBD2 assignment by TCRdb is unverifiable without DNA. CDR3 length equals 16 residues. The germline V gene encodes CDR1 MDHEN and CDR2 SYDVKM. The CDR3 loop reads CASRGGKRGATDTQYF.

The chain combines TRBV7-6 with TRBJ2-1; TCRdb outputs TRBD1, but without DNA this stays unchecked. The CDR3 consists of 19 residues. CDR1 and CDR2 (germline): SGHVS, FNYEAQ. CDR3 sequence reads: CASSATSRDRGIYYNEQFF.